These T cell receptor beta chains were read from a single sample in a study of shared clonotypes between healthy human individuals. Profiling relied on immunoSEQ multiplex PCR, and the TCRdb table lists in-frame clones only, not all of them. The table lists millions of clones, around 90% of them singletons. Sequenced input: naive CD4+ T cells sorted from blood. Receptors originate from a man younger than 30 in good health. Each CDR3 is given with its conserved first and last residue. The order of the fields is V gene, clone size, D gene, J gene, CDR3 DNA, CDR3 protein. The D gene is left open where the match is weak. A clone size is listed for some rows: how often the clone was seen (once, few, many), or a class if it is expanded.

>TRBV7-2|NA|NA|TRBJ2-2
TGTGCCAGCAGCTTAGCTTACGTCACCGGGGAGCTGTTTTTT
CASSLAYVTGELFF
>TRBV30|NA|NA|TRBJ1-1
TGTGCCGGACTTAGACTACTTCGTCCCACTGAAGCTTTCTTT
CAGLRLLRPTEAFF
>TRBV6-5|NA|NA|TRBJ2-2
TGTGCCAGCAGGTATCCGAGCGGGGAGCTGTTTTTT
CASRYPSGELFF
>TRBV25-1|NA|NA|TRBJ1-4
TGTGCCAGCAGTGAGGTGAGGGCAGCTCATGAAAAACTGTTTTTT
CASSEVRAAHEKLFF
>TRBV10-3|NA|NA|TRBJ1-4
TGTGCCATCAGGGACGCGGCTAATGAAAAACTGTTTTTT
CAIRDAANEKLFF
>TRBV4-2|NA|TRBD1|TRBJ2-3
TGTGCCAGCAGCCAAGCTCGGACAGGGCTTAGCACAGATACGCAGTATTTT
CASSQARTGLSTDTQYF
>TRBV27|NA|NA|TRBJ1-3
TGTGCCAGCCGTCCGGGGGTTGGAAACACCATATATTTT
CASRPGVGNTIYF
>TRBV6-1|NA|NA|TRBJ1-4
TGTGCCAGCAGTGGGCCCGGGTTTTTGACTAATGAAAAACTGTTTTTT
CASSGPGFLTNEKLFF
>TRBV19|NA|NA|TRBJ1-1
TGTGCCAGTAGTATGGGTGGGCTTGGGACCTTGAACACTGAAGCTTTCTTT
CASSMGGLGTLNTEAFF
>TRBV5-1|NA|NA|TRBJ2-1
TGCGCCAGCAGCTTACAAGGTGAGCAGTTCTTC
CASSLQGEQFF
>TRBV5-1|NA|TRBD2|TRBJ2-5
TGCGCCAGCAGCTTGGGGTCTAGCGGGGCCCAAGAGACCCAGTACTTC
CASSLGSSGAQETQYF
>TRBV30|few|NA|TRBJ1-4
TGTGCCTGGAGTGGTGCTAAGAGCCCCTCTGGGAAACTGTTTTTT
CAWSGAKSPSGKLFF
>TRBV7-2|NA|NA|TRBJ2-1
TGTGCCAGCAGCTTTGGTGGGAGGTTCAATGAGCAGTTCTTC
CASSFGGRFNEQFF
>TRBV5-1|NA|NA|TRBJ2-1
TGCGCCAGCAGCTTGGTTGTCAGCGCCTTCAATGAGCAGTTCTTC
CASSLVVSAFNEQFF
>TRBV5-6|NA|NA|TRBJ2-1
TGTGCCAGCAGCGTGCGGAGGGGAGTCTCCTACAATGAGCAGTTCTTC
CASSVRRGVSYNEQFF
>TRBV28|NA|TRBD2|TRBJ2-2
TGTGCCAGCCGGACTAGCCTGGGCGGGGAGCTGTTTTTT
CASRTSLGGELFF
>TRBV21-1|NA|NA|TRBJ1-6
TGTGCCAGCAGCACGGGGAGTCTCGATAATTCACCCCTCCACTTT
CASSTGSLDNSPLHF
>TRBV30|NA|NA|TRBJ1-1
TGTGCCTGGAACATTGACGGCACTGAAGCTTTCTTT
CAWNIDGTEAFF
>TRBV2|NA|NA|TRBJ1-4
TGTGCCAGCAGTCGGGATACACCTGCAACTAATGAAAAACTGTTTTTT
CASSRDTPATNEKLFF
>TRBV7-2|once|NA|TRBJ2-1
TGTGCCAGCAGCTTAGATCGGGATTGGGATGTGGGGAATGAGCAGTTCTTC
CASSLDRDWDVGNEQFF
>TRBV4-2|NA|NA|TRBJ2-5
TGTGCCAGCAGCCTCACCGGGACTCCCCAAGAGACCCAGTACTTC
CASSLTGTPQETQYF
>TRBV28|NA|TRBD1|TRBJ1-2
TGTGCCAGCACCCTGGGACAGGGGGCGCATGGCTACACCTTC
CASTLGQGAHGYTF
>TRBV7-9|NA|NA|TRBJ1-5
TGTGCCAGCAGCCCCCAAGGGGAGAATCAGCCCCAGCATTTT
CASSPQGENQPQHF
>TRBV11-2|NA|NA|TRBJ2-7
TGTGCCAGCAGCTTTGGGGCCTACGAGCAGTACTTC
CASSFGAYEQYF
>TRBV7-9|NA|NA|TRBJ1-2
TGTGCCAGCAGCTCCGCGGGTGGCTACACCTTC
CASSSAGGYTF
>TRBV7-2|NA|TRBD1|TRBJ1-1
TGTGCCAGCAGCTCCGACAGGGCGTTCACTGAAGCTTTCTTT
CASSSDRAFTEAFF